The rows below give T cell receptor beta chains drawn from one sample of a study of patients and donors after allogeneic stem cell transplantation. Each CDR3 protein gets one entry after TCRdb re-called the RT-PCR reads with MiXCR. The sample includes around 200,000 distinct CDR3 sequences, over 30% seen only once; the top ten take 11%. Sequenced sample: blood, either unsorted or a sorted T cell fraction (not recorded which). Every receptor here comes from a human donor who was either an allogeneic HSCT recipient or a stem cell or donor lymphocyte infusion donor (not recorded which). It is not recorded whose cells these are; they may come from a transplant donor. CDR3s include the opening cysteine and the closing phenylalanine or tryptophan. Each record gives: D gene, V gene, clone size, J gene, CDR3 protein, CDR3 DNA. D genes are given only for firm matches. Rows give clone size only sometimes, using once, few, many, or a class for an expanded clone.

D gene: .; V gene: TRBV5-1; clone size: .; J gene: TRBJ2-1; CDR3 protein: CASSFGTPGPYNEQFF; CDR3 DNA: TGCGCCAGCAGCTTTGGCACCCCGGGCCCTTACAATGAGCAGTTCTTC
D gene: TRBD1; V gene: TRBV12-3/TRBV12-4; clone size: few; J gene: TRBJ1-4; CDR3 protein: CASSDGQGSEKLFF; CDR3 DNA: TGTGCCAGCAGCGACGGACAGGGCTCTGAAAAACTGTTTTTT
D gene: .; V gene: TRBV2; clone size: few; J gene: TRBJ1-2; CDR3 protein: CASSGPFPNYGYTF; CDR3 DNA: TGTGCCAGCAGCGGGCCCTTCCCTAACTATGGCTACACCTTC
D gene: .; V gene: TRBV6-5; clone size: .; J gene: TRBJ2-1; CDR3 protein: CANSYRASYNEQFF; CDR3 DNA: TGTGCCAACAGTTACAGGGCCTCCTACAATGAGCAGTTCTTC
D gene: .; V gene: TRBV28; clone size: .; J gene: TRBJ2-5; CDR3 protein: CASSEGPGRKTQYF; CDR3 DNA: TGTGCCAGCAGTGAAGGTCCAGGGAGAAAGACCCAGTACTTC
D gene: TRBD1; V gene: TRBV2; clone size: .; J gene: TRBJ1-6; CDR3 protein: CASSGQGPPNSPLHF; CDR3 DNA: TGTGCCAGCAGTGGACAGGGACCCCCTAATTCACCCCTCCACTTT
D gene: .; V gene: TRBV7-9; clone size: .; J gene: TRBJ1-1; CDR3 protein: CASSLEGGPYTEAFF; CDR3 DNA: TGTGCCAGCAGCTTAGAGGGGGGGCCCTACACTGAAGCTTTCTTT
D gene: .; V gene: TRBV18; clone size: many; J gene: TRBJ2-7; CDR3 protein: CASSGSTTPGQYF; CDR3 DNA: TGTGCCAGCTCCGGAAGTACCACACCGGGGCAGTACTTC
D gene: TRBD1; V gene: TRBV25-1; clone size: .; J gene: TRBJ1-3; CDR3 protein: CASSEYGQGENTIYF; CDR3 DNA: TGTGCCAGCAGTGAATACGGACAGGGGGAAAACACCATATATTTT
D gene: TRBD1; V gene: TRBV5-1; clone size: few; J gene: TRBJ1-1; CDR3 protein: CASSSDRAVPEAFF; CDR3 DNA: TGCGCCAGCAGCTCCGACAGGGCAGTTCCTGAAGCTTTCTTT
D gene: .; V gene: TRBV4-1; clone size: few; J gene: TRBJ2-7; CDR3 protein: CASSQDGQGLYEQYF; CDR3 DNA: TGCGCCAGCAGCCAAGATGGGCAGGGACTCTACGAGCAGTACTTC
D gene: TRBD1; V gene: TRBV7-3; clone size: few; J gene: TRBJ2-2; CDR3 protein: CASSSPGQGLFF; CDR3 DNA: TGTGCCAGCAGCTCGCCAGGACAGGGGCTGTTTTTT
D gene: TRBD2; V gene: TRBV5-1; clone size: .; J gene: TRBJ2-1; CDR3 protein: CASSLTGTRGNEQFF; CDR3 DNA: TGCGCCAGCAGCCTAACCGGGACTAGAGGGAATGAGCAGTTCTTC
D gene: TRBD1; V gene: TRBV7-9; clone size: .; J gene: TRBJ1-2; CDR3 protein: CARDRVHYGYTF; CDR3 DNA: TGTGCCAGAGACAGGGTGCACTATGGCTACACCTTC
D gene: .; V gene: TRBV29-1; clone size: .; J gene: TRBJ2-7; CDR3 protein: CSVRTSSYEQYF; CDR3 DNA: TGCAGCGTCCGGACTTCGTCCTACGAGCAGTACTTC
D gene: TRBD1; V gene: TRBV12-3/TRBV12-4; clone size: few; J gene: TRBJ2-7; CDR3 protein: CASSPRDRGSYEQYF; CDR3 DNA: TGTGCCAGCAGTCCCCGGGACAGGGGATCCTACGAGCAGTACTTC
D gene: .; V gene: TRBV7-9; clone size: few; J gene: TRBJ1-2; CDR3 protein: CASSPLGGNYGYTF; CDR3 DNA: TGTGCCAGCAGTCCTCTGGGGGGCAACTATGGCTACACCTTC
D gene: TRBD2; V gene: TRBV2; clone size: .; J gene: TRBJ2-3; CDR3 protein: CASVRLAGLLVGDTQYF; CDR3 DNA: TGTGCCAGCGTAAGACTAGCGGGGCTTCTTGTTGGGGATACGCAGTATTTT
D gene: .; V gene: TRBV7-2; clone size: .; J gene: TRBJ1-4; CDR3 protein: CASSRTELNEKLFF; CDR3 DNA: TGTGCCAGCAGCCGGACGGAACTAAACGAAAAACTGTTTTTT
D gene: TRBD1; V gene: TRBV5-1; clone size: .; J gene: TRBJ1-5; CDR3 protein: CASRAGTGLNQPQHF; CDR3 DNA: TGCGCCAGCAGGGCCGGGACAGGGTTAAATCAGCCCCAGCATTTT
D gene: TRBD1; V gene: TRBV19; clone size: .; J gene: TRBJ1-5; CDR3 protein: CASREGQGFNQPQHF; CDR3 DNA: TGTGCCAGTAGGGAAGGACAGGGGTTCAATCAGCCCCAGCATTTT
D gene: TRBD1; V gene: TRBV18; clone size: .; J gene: TRBJ2-3; CDR3 protein: CASSSPGQGADTQYF; CDR3 DNA: TGTGCCAGCTCGTCTCCGGGACAGGGTGCAGATACGCAGTATTTT
D gene: .; V gene: TRBV6-2/TRBV6-3; clone size: few; J gene: TRBJ1-1; CDR3 protein: CASSLERVNTEAFF; CDR3 DNA: TGTGCCAGCAGCCTTGAGCGAGTGAACACTGAAGCTTTCTTT
D gene: TRBD1; V gene: TRBV15; clone size: .; J gene: TRBJ1-2; CDR3 protein: CATSRNRGHGYTF; CDR3 DNA: TGTGCCACCAGCAGAAACAGGGGCCATGGCTACACCTTC
D gene: .; V gene: TRBV6-5; clone size: .; J gene: TRBJ2-3; CDR3 protein: CASSTISEAADTQYF; CDR3 DNA: TGTGCCAGCAGTACTATTAGCGAGGCGGCAGATACGCAGTATTTT
D gene: TRBD2; V gene: TRBV6-5; clone size: .; J gene: TRBJ2-1; CDR3 protein: CASAGTSGYNEQFF; CDR3 DNA: TGTGCCAGCGCCGGGACTAGCGGATACAATGAGCAGTTCTTC
D gene: .; V gene: TRBV18; clone size: .; J gene: TRBJ1-4; CDR3 protein: CAISPNHPGELFF; CDR3 DNA: TGTGCCATCTCACCAAACCACCCAGGGGAACTGTTTTTT
D gene: .; V gene: TRBV6-5; clone size: .; J gene: TRBJ2-1; CDR3 protein: CASSYYSGNNEQFF; CDR3 DNA: TGTGCCAGCAGTTACTATAGCGGAAACAATGAGCAGTTCTTC
D gene: .; V gene: TRBV20-1; clone size: .; J gene: TRBJ1-6; CDR3 protein: CSASSGRGNSPLHF; CDR3 DNA: TGCAGTGCTAGTTCCGGCAGGGGTAATTCACCCCTCCACTTT
D gene: TRBD1; V gene: TRBV7-9; clone size: .; J gene: TRBJ2-7; CDR3 protein: CASSLSHRGYEQYF; CDR3 DNA: TGTGCCAGCAGCTTAAGCCACAGGGGATACGAGCAGTACTTC
D gene: TRBD1; V gene: TRBV7-9; clone size: .; J gene: TRBJ1-2; CDR3 protein: CASSLEAGGNYGYTF; CDR3 DNA: TGTGCCAGCAGCTTAGAGGCAGGGGGCAATTATGGCTACACCTTC
D gene: .; V gene: TRBV5-1; clone size: .; J gene: TRBJ2-6; CDR3 protein: CASSMTQAGANVLTF; CDR3 DNA: TGCGCCAGCAGCATGACCCAGGCCGGGGCCAACGTCCTGACTTTC
D gene: .; V gene: TRBV12-3/TRBV12-4; clone size: few; J gene: TRBJ1-1; CDR3 protein: CASRRWEDEAFF; CDR3 DNA: TGTGCCAGCAGAAGGTGGGAGGATGAAGCTTTCTTT
D gene: TRBD1; V gene: TRBV5-5; clone size: .; J gene: TRBJ1-6; CDR3 protein: CASSRGQGWNSPLHF; CDR3 DNA: TGTGCCAGCAGCAGGGGACAGGGATGGAATTCACCCCTCCACTTT
D gene: .; V gene: TRBV20-1; clone size: .; J gene: TRBJ2-7; CDR3 protein: CSATYLEQYF; CDR3 DNA: TGCAGTGCCACCTATCTCGAGCAGTACTTC
D gene: .; V gene: TRBV10-3; clone size: .; J gene: TRBJ2-1; CDR3 protein: CATEEDSTNNEQFF; CDR3 DNA: TGTGCCACCGAGGAGGACAGTACTAACAATGAGCAGTTCTTC
D gene: TRBD2; V gene: TRBV7-8; clone size: .; J gene: TRBJ2-3; CDR3 protein: CASSFYRLAGGKVTDTQYF; CDR3 DNA: TGTGCCAGCAGCTTCTACCGACTAGCGGGGGGCAAGGTCACAGATACGCAGTATTTT
D gene: TRBD2; V gene: TRBV6-2/TRBV6-3; clone size: .; J gene: TRBJ2-2; CDR3 protein: CASTEAGLTNTGELFF; CDR3 DNA: TGTGCCAGCACCGAGGCGGGACTAACTAACACCGGGGAGCTGTTTTTT
D gene: TRBD1; V gene: TRBV29-1; clone size: .; J gene: TRBJ1-2; CDR3 protein: CSVSSRDRVYGYTF; CDR3 DNA: TGCAGCGTTTCGTCCCGGGACAGGGTCTATGGCTACACCTTC
D gene: TRBD1; V gene: TRBV12-3/TRBV12-4; clone size: .; J gene: TRBJ2-1; CDR3 protein: CASSLQDRVLDEQFF; CDR3 DNA: TGTGCCAGCAGTTTACAGGACAGGGTTCTCGATGAGCAGTTCTTC
D gene: .; V gene: TRBV20-1; clone size: few; J gene: TRBJ1-6; CDR3 protein: CSASGVRAGSPLHF; CDR3 DNA: TGCAGTGCTAGCGGCGTGCGGGCCGGATCACCCCTCCACTTT
D gene: .; V gene: TRBV12-3/TRBV12-4; clone size: few; J gene: TRBJ1-5; CDR3 protein: CASSSDSTRQPQHF; CDR3 DNA: TGTGCCAGCAGTTCCGACAGTACGCGACAGCCCCAGCATTTT
D gene: .; V gene: TRBV7-3; clone size: few; J gene: TRBJ2-2; CDR3 protein: CASSFSGDTGELFF; CDR3 DNA: TGTGCCAGCAGCTTTTCGGGGGACACCGGGGAGCTGTTTTTT
D gene: .; V gene: TRBV12-3/TRBV12-4; clone size: few; J gene: TRBJ2-1; CDR3 protein: CASSSRGPYNEQFF; CDR3 DNA: TGTGCCAGCAGTTCCAGGGGCCCCTACAATGAGCAGTTCTTC
D gene: .; V gene: TRBV3-1; clone size: few; J gene: TRBJ1-2; CDR3 protein: CASSQGPGGYTF; CDR3 DNA: TGTGCCAGCAGCCAGGGGCCCGGGGGCTACACCTTC
D gene: .; V gene: TRBV12-3/TRBV12-4; clone size: .; J gene: TRBJ2-3; CDR3 protein: CASTPSVPPQYF; CDR3 DNA: TGTGCCAGCACCCCGAGCGTTCCCCCGCAGTATTTT
D gene: .; V gene: TRBV5-4; clone size: .; J gene: TRBJ1-1; CDR3 protein: CASSLPGGGRAFF; CDR3 DNA: TGTGCCAGCAGCTTGCCGGGGGGAGGACGGGCTTTCTTT
D gene: .; V gene: TRBV6-5; clone size: .; J gene: TRBJ1-6; CDR3 protein: CASSFRRTVNNSPLHF; CDR3 DNA: TGTGCCAGCAGTTTCCGCCGGACAGTAAATAATTCACCCCTCCACTTT
D gene: .; V gene: TRBV20-1; clone size: few; J gene: TRBJ1-4; CDR3 protein: CSAKHPGGEKLFF; CDR3 DNA: TGCAGTGCTAAACACCCGGGGGGTGAAAAACTGTTTTTT
D gene: TRBD1; V gene: TRBV29-1; clone size: few; J gene: TRBJ1-2; CDR3 protein: CSVADRGPTYGYTF; CDR3 DNA: TGCAGCGTCGCCGACAGGGGCCCGACCTATGGCTACACCTTC
D gene: TRBD1; V gene: TRBV20-1; clone size: few; J gene: TRBJ1-2; CDR3 protein: CSSPRTGSDYGYTF; CDR3 DNA: TGCAGTTCCCCCCGGACAGGGTCGGACTATGGCTACACCTTC
D gene: .; V gene: TRBV6-1; clone size: .; J gene: TRBJ2-5; CDR3 protein: CASSPAGILGATQYF; CDR3 DNA: TGTGCCAGCAGCCCAGCGGGGATCCTGGGGGCAACCCAGTACTTC
D gene: .; V gene: TRBV9; clone size: .; J gene: TRBJ1-2; CDR3 protein: CASSLRTDGNYGYTF; CDR3 DNA: TGTGCCAGCAGCCTTCGTACCGACGGGAACTATGGCTACACCTTC
D gene: TRBD1; V gene: TRBV20-1; clone size: .; J gene: TRBJ2-7; CDR3 protein: CSAIPRTGTYEQYF; CDR3 DNA: TGCAGTGCGATTCCCAGGACAGGGACTTACGAGCAGTACTTC
D gene: .; V gene: TRBV29-1; clone size: few; J gene: TRBJ1-3; CDR3 protein: CSVLLGGTAAGNTIYF; CDR3 DNA: TGCAGCGTCCTTCTTGGAGGGACCGCGGCTGGAAACACCATATATTTT
D gene: .; V gene: TRBV5-4; clone size: .; J gene: TRBJ2-5; CDR3 protein: CASSLAFRQETQYF; CDR3 DNA: TGTGCCAGCAGCTTGGCGTTTCGACAAGAGACCCAGTACTTC
D gene: .; V gene: TRBV10-3; clone size: .; J gene: TRBJ2-3; CDR3 protein: CAISLGQWGSVTQYF; CDR3 DNA: TGTGCCATCAGTCTAGGACAGTGGGGTTCCGTTACGCAGTATTTT
D gene: TRBD1; V gene: TRBV24-1; clone size: .; J gene: TRBJ1-2; CDR3 protein: CATSDYRGRGGYTF; CDR3 DNA: TGTGCCACCAGTGATTACAGGGGGCGAGGTGGCTACACCTTC